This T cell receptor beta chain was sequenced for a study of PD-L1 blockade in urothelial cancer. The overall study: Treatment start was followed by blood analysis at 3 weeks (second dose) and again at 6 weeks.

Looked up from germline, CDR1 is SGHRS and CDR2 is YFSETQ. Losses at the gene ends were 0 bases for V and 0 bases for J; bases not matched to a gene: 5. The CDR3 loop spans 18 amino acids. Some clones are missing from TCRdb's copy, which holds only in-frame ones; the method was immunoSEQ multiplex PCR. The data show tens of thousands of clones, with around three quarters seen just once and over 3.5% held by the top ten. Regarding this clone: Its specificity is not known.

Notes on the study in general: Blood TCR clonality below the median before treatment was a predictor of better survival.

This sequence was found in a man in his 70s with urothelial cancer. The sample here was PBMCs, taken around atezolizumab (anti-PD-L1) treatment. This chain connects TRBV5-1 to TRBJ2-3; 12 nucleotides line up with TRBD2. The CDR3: CASSLGLAGATSTDTQYF. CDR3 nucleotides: TGCGCCAGCAGCTTGGGACTAGCGGGGGCAACTAGCACAGATACGCAGTATTTT.